The subject of this entry is one T cell receptor (beta chain). Genes and germline are mouse. With the read ending 4 residues before the CDR3 end, the germline J gene is used to fill in that end. The CDR3 covers 18 residues. CDR1 is NNHDY, CDR2 SYVADS, per germline. The trim removed 1 base at V and 1 base at J, leaving 10 bases unmatched. The data were taken from a study of CD8+ T cells in alopecia areata. Looking at the study overall: Skin grafts from approximately 6-12-month-old C3H/HeJ donors with spontaneous alopecia were placed on approximately 7-10-week-old female C3H/HeJ mice.

Combined cutaneous lymph node cells underwent sorting by CD4, CD8alpha, NKG2D, NKG2ACE and additional markers. After isolation, RNA underwent reverse transcription to generate cDNA as the sequencing template. Assay used: immunoSEQ multiplex PCR; TCRdb lists only in-frame clones, some missing. The sample shows over 250,000 clones, none of them appearing just once. The sequence was obtained from a C3H/HeJ mouse with alopecia areata. This strain's MHC haplotype is H2-k. Material for sequencing was CD4+ T cells sorted from a lymph node. The chain joins TRBV13-3 to TRBJ2-4; TRBD1 matches at 9 bases. The CDR3 bases that were read are TGTGCCAGCAGTGATAAGGACAGGGGAAGGAGAGGTCAAAAC. Amino acid sequence: CASSDKDRGRRGQN. The whole CDR3 reads CASSDKDRGRRGQNTLYF.